This T cell receptor (beta chain) emerged from a study of T cells in localized non-small cell lung cancer. Findings and limits, study-wide: Uninvolved adjacent lung showed higher T cell clonality than tumor. Since sequencing was restricted to only one region of the tumor, intratumor heterogeneity remains a possibility. A denser population of T cells in blood accompanied longer overall survival.

In the case of this clone: Its antigen is currently unknown.

The CDR3 length is 15 residues. Germline values: CDR1 SGHTA, CDR2 FQGNSA. The V and J ends lost 5 bases and 6 bases respectively, with 19 bases between them. Sequencing used immunoSEQ multiplex PCR; TCRdb keeps in-frame clones, though not all of them. The sample includes about 30,000 clones, about nine tenths seen only once; the top ten take roughly 7%. The material was peripheral blood, obtained before any cancer treatment. This receptor was identified in a male donor older than 55 with stage I lung adenocarcinoma. The gene calls are TRBV7-2 and TRBJ1-2; tentatively, D is TRBD1 (5 bases). CDR3 nucleotides: TGTGCCAGCAGCCGGGACCCGGGTCCCTCGAATGGCTACACCTTC. Protein sequence: CASSRDPGPSNGYTF.